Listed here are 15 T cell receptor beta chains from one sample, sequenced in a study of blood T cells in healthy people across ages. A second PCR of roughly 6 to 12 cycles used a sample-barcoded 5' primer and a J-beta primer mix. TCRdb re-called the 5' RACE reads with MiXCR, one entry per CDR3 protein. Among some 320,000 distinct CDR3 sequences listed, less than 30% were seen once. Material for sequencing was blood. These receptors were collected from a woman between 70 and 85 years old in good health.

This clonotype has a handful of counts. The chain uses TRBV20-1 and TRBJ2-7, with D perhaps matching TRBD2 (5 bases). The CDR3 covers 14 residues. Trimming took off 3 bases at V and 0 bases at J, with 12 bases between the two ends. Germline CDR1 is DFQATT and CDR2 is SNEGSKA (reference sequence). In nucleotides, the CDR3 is TGCAGTGCTAGTAACGAGCGGAGCTCCTACGAGCAGTACTTC. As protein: CSASNERSSYEQYF.

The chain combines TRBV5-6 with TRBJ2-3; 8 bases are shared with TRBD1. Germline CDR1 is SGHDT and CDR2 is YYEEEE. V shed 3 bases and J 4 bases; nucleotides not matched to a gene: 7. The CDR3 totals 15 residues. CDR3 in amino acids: CASSYRGKKADTQYF. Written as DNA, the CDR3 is TGTGCCAGCAGCTACAGGGGGAAGAAGGCAGATACGCAGTATTTT.

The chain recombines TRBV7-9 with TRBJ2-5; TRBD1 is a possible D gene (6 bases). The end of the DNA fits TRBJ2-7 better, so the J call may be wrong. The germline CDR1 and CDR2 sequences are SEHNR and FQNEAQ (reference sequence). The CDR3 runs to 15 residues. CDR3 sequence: CASSSGQGKIYEQYF. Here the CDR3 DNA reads TGTGCCAGCAGCTCGGGGCAGGGGAAGATCTACGAGCAGTACTTC.

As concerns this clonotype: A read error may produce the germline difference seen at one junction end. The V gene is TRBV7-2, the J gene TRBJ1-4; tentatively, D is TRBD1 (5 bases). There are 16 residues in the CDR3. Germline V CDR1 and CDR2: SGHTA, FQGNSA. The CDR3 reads CASTLLGGVGEEKLFF. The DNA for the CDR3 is TGTGCCAGCACCTTACTAGGAGGTGTGGGGGAGGAAAAACTGTTTTTT.

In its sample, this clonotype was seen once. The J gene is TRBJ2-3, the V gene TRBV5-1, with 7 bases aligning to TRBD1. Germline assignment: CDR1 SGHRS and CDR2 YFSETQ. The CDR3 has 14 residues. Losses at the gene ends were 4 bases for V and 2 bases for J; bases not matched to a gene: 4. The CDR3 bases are TGCGCCAGCAGCCCGACAGGGCCCACAGATACGCAGTATTTT. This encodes CASSPTGPTDTQYF.

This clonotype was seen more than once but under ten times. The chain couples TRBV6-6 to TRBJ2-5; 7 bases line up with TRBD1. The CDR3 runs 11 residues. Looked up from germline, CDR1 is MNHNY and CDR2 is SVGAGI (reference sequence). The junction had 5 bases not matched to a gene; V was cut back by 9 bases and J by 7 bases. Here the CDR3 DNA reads TGTGCCAGTTCAACAGGGGTGACCCAGTACTTC. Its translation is CASSTGVTQYF.

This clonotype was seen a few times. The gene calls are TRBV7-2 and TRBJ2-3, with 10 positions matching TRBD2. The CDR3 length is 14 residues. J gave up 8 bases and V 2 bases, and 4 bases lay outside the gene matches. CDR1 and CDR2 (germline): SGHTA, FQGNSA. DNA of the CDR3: TGTGCCAGCAGCTTACAAGCGGGAGGGAGTACGCAGTATTTT. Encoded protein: CASSLQAGGSTQYF.

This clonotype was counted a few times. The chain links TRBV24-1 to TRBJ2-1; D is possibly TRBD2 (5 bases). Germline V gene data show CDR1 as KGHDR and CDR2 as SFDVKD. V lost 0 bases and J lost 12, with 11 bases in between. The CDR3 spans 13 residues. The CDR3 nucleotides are TGTGCCACCAGTGATTTGCCGTGGACTGGGCAGTTCTTC. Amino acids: CATSDLPWTGQFF.

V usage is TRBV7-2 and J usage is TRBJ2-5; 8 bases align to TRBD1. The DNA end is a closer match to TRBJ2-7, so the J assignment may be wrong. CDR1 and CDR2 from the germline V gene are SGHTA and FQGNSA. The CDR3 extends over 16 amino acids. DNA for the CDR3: TGTGCCAGCAGCTCCCCAGACAGGGGTACCCTCTACGAGCAGTACTTC. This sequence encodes CASSSPDRGTLYEQYF.

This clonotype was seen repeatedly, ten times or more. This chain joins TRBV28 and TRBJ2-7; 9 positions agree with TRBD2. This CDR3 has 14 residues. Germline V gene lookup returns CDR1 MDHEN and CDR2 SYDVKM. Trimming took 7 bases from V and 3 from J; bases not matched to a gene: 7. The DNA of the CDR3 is TGTGCCAGCACCGAAAATAGCGGGAGCTACGAGCAGTACTTC. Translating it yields CASTENSGSYEQYF. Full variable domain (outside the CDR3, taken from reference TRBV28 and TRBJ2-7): DVKVTQSSRYLVKRTGEKVFLECVQDMDHENMFWYRQDPGLGLRLIYFSYDVKMKEKGDIPEGYSVSREKKERFSLILESASTNQTSMYLCASTENSGSYEQYFGPGTRLTVT.

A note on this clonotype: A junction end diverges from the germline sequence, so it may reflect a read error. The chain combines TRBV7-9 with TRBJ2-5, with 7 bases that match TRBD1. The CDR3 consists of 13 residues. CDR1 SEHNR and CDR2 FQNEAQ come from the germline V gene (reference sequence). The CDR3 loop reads CASSDRAHETQHF. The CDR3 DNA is TGTGCCAGCAGCGACAGGGCACACGAGACCCAGCACTTC.

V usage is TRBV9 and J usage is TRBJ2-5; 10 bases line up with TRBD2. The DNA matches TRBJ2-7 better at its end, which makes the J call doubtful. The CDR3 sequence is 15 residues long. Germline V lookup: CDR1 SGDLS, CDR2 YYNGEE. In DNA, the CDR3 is TGTGCCAGCAGCCCACAGCTAGCGGGAGTGTTCGAGCAGTACTTC. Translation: CASSPQLAGVFEQYF.

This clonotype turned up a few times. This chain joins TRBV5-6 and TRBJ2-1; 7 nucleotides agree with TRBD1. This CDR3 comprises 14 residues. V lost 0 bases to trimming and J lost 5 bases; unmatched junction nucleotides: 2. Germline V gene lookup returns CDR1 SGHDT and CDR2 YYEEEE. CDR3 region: CASSLGGQNNEQFF. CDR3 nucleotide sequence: TGTGCCAGCAGCTTGGGGGGACAGAACAATGAGCAGTTCTTC.

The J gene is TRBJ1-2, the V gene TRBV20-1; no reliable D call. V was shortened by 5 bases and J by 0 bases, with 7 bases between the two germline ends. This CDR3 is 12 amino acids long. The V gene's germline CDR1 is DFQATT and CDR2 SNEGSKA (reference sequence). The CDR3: CSAGRANYGYTF. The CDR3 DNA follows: TGCAGTGCTGGGCGGGCTAACTATGGCTACACCTTC.

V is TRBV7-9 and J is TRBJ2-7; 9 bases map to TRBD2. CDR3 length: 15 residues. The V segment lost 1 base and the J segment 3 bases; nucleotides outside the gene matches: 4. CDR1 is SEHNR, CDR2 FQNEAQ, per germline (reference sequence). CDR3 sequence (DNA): TGTGCCAGCAGCTTAGTGCAAGCGGGGGGCTACGAGCAGTACTTC. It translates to CASSLVQAGGYEQYF.